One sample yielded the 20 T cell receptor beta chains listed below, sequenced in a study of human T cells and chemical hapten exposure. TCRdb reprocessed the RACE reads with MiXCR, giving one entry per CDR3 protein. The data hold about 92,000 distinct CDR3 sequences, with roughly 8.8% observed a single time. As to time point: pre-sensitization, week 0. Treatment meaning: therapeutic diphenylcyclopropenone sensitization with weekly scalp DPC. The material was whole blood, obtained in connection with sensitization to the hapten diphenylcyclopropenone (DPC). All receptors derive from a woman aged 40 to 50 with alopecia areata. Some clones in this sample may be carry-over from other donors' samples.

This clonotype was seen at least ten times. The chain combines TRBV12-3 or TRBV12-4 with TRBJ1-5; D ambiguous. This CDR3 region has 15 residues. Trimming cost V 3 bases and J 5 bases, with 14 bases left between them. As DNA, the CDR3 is TGTGCCAGCAGTTTCGGGGAGCGACGTCATCAGCCCCAGCATTTT. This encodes CASSFGERRHQPQHF.

The CDR3 here is CASSLQGASTGELFF. CDR3 coding DNA: TGTGCCAGCAGCTTACAGGGGGCAAGCACCGGGGAGCTGTTTTTT. The V gene is TRBV3-1, the J gene TRBJ2-2, with 9 nucleotides matching TRBD1. J lost 4 bases, V lost 5 bases, and 5 bases had no gene match. Germline lookup yields CDR1 LGHDT and CDR2 YNNKEL (reference sequence). The CDR3 sequence is 15 residues long.

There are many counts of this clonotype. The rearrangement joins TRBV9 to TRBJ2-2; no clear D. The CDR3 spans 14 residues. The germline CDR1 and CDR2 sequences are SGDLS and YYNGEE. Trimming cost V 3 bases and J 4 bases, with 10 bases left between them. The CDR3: CASSADRTTGELFF. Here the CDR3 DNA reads TGTGCCAGCAGCGCGGATCGAACCACCGGGGAGCTGTTTTTT.

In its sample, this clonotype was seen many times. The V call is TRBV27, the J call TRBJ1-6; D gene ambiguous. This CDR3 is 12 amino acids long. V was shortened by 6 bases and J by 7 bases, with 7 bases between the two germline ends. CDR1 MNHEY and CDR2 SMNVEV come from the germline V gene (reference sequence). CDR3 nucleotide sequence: TGTGCCAGCAGCTGGAAGAATTCACCCCTCCACTTT. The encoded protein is CASSWKNSPLHF.

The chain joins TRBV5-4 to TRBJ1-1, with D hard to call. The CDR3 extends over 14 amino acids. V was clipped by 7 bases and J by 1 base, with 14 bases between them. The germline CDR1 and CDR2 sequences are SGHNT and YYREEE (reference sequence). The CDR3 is CASQGYPQNTEAFF. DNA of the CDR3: TGTGCCAGCCAAGGGTACCCGCAGAACACTGAAGCTTTCTTT.

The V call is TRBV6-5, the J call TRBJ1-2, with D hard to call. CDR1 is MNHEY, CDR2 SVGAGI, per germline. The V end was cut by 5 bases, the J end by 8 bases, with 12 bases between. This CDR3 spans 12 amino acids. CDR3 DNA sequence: TGTGCCAGCAGTGGGAGATCTAGGGGCTACACCTTC. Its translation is CASSGRSRGYTF.

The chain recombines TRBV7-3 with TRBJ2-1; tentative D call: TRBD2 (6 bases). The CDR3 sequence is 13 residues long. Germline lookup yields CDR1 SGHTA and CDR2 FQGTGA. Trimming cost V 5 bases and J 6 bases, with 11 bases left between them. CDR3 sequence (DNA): TGTGCCAGCAGCCCCACTAGCCTCAATGAGCAGTTCTTC. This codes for CASSPTSLNEQFF.

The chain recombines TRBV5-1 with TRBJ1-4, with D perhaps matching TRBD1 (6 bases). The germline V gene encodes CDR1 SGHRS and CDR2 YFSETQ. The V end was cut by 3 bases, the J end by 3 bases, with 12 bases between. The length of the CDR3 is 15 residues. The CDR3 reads CASSWSTGSNEKLFF. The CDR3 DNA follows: TGCGCCAGCAGCTGGAGCACAGGGTCTAATGAAAAACTGTTTTTT. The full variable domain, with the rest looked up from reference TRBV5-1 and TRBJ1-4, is KAGVTQTPRYLIKTRGQQVTLSCSPISGHRSVSWYQQTPGQGLQFLFEYFSETQRNKGNFPGRFSGRQFSNSRSEMNVSTLELGDSALYLCASSWSTGSNEKLFFGSGTQLSVL.

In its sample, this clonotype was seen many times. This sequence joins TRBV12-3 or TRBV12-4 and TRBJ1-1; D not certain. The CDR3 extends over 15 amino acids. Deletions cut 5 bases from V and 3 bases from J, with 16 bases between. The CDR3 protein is CASSPNVSWDTEAFF. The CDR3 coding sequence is TGTGCCAGCAGTCCCAACGTTTCCTGGGACACTGAAGCTTTCTTT.

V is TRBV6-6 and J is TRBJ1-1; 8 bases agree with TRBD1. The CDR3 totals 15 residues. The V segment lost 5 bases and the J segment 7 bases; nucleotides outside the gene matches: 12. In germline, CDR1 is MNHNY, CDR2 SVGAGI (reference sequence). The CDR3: CASSRSGGAGVEAFF. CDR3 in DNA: TGTGCCAGCAGTAGATCAGGGGGCGCCGGGGTTGAAGCTTTCTTT.

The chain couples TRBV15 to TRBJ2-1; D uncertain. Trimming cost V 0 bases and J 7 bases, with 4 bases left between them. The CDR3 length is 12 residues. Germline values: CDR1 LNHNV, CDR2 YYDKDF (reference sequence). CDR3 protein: CATSRDKNEQFF. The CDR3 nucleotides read TGTGCCACCAGCAGAGATAAAAATGAGCAGTTCTTC.

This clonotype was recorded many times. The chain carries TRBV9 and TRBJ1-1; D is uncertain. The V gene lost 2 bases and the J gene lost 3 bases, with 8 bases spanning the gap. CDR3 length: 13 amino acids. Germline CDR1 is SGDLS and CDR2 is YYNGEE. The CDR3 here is CASSVTIDTEAFF. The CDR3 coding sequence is TGTGCCAGCAGCGTTACGATTGACACTGAAGCTTTCTTT.

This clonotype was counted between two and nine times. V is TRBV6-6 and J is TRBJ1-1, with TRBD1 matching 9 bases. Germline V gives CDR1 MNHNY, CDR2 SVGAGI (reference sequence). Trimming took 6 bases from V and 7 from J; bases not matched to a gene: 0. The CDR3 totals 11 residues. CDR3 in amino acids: CASRDRGEAFF. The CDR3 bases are TGTGCCAGCAGGGACAGGGGTGAAGCTTTCTTT.

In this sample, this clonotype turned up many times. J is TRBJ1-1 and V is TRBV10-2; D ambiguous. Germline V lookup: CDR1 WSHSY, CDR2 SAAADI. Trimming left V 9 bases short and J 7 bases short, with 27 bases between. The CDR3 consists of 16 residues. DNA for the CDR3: TGCGCCAGTTTCAGTTGGATCGACCCCCGGATGGATGAAGCTTTCTTT. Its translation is CASFSWIDPRMDEAFF.

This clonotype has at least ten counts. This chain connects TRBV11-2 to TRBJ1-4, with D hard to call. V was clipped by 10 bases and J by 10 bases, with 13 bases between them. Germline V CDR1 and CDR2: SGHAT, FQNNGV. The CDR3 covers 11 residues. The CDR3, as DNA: TGTGCCACCGGCCGGGGAGGAAAACTGTTTTTT. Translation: CATGRGGKLFF.

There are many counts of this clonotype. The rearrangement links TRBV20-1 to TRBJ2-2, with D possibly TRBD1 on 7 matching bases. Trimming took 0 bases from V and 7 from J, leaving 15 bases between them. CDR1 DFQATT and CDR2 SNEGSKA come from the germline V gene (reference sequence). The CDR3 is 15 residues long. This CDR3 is CSARDARRGDGELFF. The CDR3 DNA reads TGCAGTGCTAGAGATGCACGCAGGGGGGACGGGGAGCTGTTTTTT.

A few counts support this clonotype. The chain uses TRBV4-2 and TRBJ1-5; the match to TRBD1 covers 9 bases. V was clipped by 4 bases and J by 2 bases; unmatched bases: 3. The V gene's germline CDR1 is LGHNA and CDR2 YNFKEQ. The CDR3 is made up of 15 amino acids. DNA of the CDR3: TGTGCCAGCAGCCCCCGGGACAGGGGCAATCAGCCCCAGCATTTT. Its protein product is CASSPRDRGNQPQHF.

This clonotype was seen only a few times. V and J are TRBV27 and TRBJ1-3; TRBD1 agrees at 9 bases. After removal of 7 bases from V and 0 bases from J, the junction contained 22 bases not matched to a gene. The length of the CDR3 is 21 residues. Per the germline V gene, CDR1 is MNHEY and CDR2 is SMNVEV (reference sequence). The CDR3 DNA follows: TGTGCCAGCACGACCCTCGCAGCGACAGGGGGGCCTGCTGGCTCTGGAAACACCATATATTTT. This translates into CASTTLAATGGPAGSGNTIYF.

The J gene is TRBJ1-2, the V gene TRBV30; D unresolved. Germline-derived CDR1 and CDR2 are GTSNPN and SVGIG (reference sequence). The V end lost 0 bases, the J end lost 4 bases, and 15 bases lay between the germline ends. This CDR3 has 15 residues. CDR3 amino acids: CAWSVNPPRFYGYTF. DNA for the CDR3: TGTGCCTGGAGTGTAAATCCCCCGCGCTTCTATGGCTACACCTTC.

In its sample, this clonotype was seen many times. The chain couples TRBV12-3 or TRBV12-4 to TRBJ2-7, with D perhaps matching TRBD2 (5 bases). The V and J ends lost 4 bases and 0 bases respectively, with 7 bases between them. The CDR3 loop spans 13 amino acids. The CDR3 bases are TGTGCCAGCAGTTCCCTAGCCTCCTACGAGCAGTACTTC. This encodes CASSSLASYEQYF.